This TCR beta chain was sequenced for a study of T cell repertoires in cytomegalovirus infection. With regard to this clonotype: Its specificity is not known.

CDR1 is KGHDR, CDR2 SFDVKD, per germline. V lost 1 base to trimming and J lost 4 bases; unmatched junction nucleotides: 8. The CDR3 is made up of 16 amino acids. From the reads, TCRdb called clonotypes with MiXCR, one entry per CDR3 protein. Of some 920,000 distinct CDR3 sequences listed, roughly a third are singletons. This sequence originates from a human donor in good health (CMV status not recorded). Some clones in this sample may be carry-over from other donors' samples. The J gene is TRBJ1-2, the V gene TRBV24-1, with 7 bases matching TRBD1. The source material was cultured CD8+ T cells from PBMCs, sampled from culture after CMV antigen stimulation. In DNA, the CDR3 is TGTGCCACCAGTGATTTAAGGGACAGCGGAATCTATGGCTACACCTTC. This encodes CATSDLRDSGIYGYTF.